This T cell receptor (beta chain) was documented in a study of CD4+ T cells in melanoma. Assay: immunoSEQ multiplex PCR; the TCRdb copy retains only in-frame clones and omits some. This sample yields tens of thousands of clones, of which over 60% are seen a single time; 4.5% to 6% belongs to the top ten. The germline gives CDR1 SGHVS, CDR2 FNYEAQ. J gave up 5 bases and V 4 bases, and 8 bases lay outside the gene matches. There are 16 residues in the CDR3. This clone was seen only a few times. The genes are TRBV7-6 and TRBJ2-1, with 10 bases aligning to TRBD2. This sequence was found in a human donor with melanoma. The sample taken for sequencing was tumor tissue. The CDR3 region has the DNA TGTGCCAGCAGCTCGACCGGGACTAGCGTCAACAATGAGCAGTTCTTC. As protein: CASSSTGTSVNNEQFF.